Below, 2 T cell receptor beta chains from the same sample are listed, as sequenced in a study of blood T cell repertoires in COVID-19. The repertoire was sequenced with immunoSEQ multiplex PCR; TCRdb's copy has only in-frame clones and lacks some. The repertoire holds under 170,000 clones, approximately 86% seen once, with 4% to 5% in the top ten. Input material: peripheral blood. These receptors were collected from a woman between 55 and 75 years old with active or convalescent COVID-19.

The chain recombines TRBV27 with TRBJ2-7; 9 positions match TRBD2. Germline V gene lookup returns CDR1 MNHEY and CDR2 SMNVEV (reference sequence). V was pared by 8 bases and J by 3 bases, with 8 bases of the junction left unmatched. The CDR3 extends over 14 amino acids. CDR3 in DNA: TGTGCCAGCTCAAGGGCGGGGGGGCACTACGAGCAGTACTTC. This translates into CASSRAGGHYEQYF.

The chain carries TRBV5-4 and TRBJ2-1; the D gene is possibly TRBD1 (6 bases). Germline V gene lookup returns CDR1 SGHNT and CDR2 YYREEE (reference sequence). V lost 1 base and J 6 bases, leaving 8 bases between the germline ends. This CDR3 region has 13 residues. The CDR3, as DNA: TGTGCCAGCAGCTTGCAGGGGAGCAATGAGCAGTTCTTC. Amino acids: CASSLQGSNEQFF.